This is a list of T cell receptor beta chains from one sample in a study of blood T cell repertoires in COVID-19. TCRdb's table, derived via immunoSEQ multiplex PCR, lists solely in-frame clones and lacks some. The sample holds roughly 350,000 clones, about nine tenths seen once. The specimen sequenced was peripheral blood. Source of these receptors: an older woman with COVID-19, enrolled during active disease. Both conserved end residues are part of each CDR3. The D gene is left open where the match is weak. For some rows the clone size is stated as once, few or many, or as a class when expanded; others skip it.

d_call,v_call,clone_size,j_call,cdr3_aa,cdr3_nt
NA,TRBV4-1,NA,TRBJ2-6,CASSPEGVSGANVLTF,TGCGCCAGCAGCCCCGAAGGGGTCTCTGGGGCCAACGTCCTGACTTTC
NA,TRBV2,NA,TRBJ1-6,CASFEGRGNNSPLHF,TGTGCCAGCTTCGAGGGCAGGGGAAATAATTCACCCCTCCACTTT
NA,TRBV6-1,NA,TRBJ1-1,CASSEEAGRKAFF,TGTGCCAGCAGTGAAGAGGCAGGGCGAAAAGCTTTCTTT
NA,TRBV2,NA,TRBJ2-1,CASSKIATPSYNEQFF,TGTGCCAGCAGTAAGATAGCTACCCCCTCCTACAATGAGCAGTTCTTC
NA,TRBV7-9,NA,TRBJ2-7,CASSLSYEQYF,TGTGCCAGCAGCCTTTCCTACGAGCAGTACTTC
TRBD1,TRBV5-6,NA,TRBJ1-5,CASSIGQGVNQPQHF,TGTGCCAGCAGCATTGGACAGGGGGTTAATCAGCCCCAGCATTTT
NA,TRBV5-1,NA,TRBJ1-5,CASSLEGDNQPQHF,TGCGCCAGCAGCTTGGAAGGGGACAATCAGCCCCAGCATTTT
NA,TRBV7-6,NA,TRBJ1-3,CASSLQGNTIYF,TGTGCCAGCAGCTTACAGGGAAACACCATATATTTT
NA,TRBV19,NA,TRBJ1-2,CASSPQGNYGYTF,TGTGCCAGTAGTCCGCAGGGTAACTATGGCTACACCTTC
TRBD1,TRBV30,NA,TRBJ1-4,CAWTGQGLPNEKLFF,TGTGCCTGGACGGGACAGGGGTTACCTAATGAAAAACTGTTTTTT
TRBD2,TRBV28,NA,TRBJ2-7,CASRSGGVSEQYF,TGTGCCAGCCGGAGTGGGGGGGTCTCCGAGCAGTACTTC
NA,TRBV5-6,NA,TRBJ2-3,CASSLGRETDTQYF,TGTGCCAGCAGCTTGGGCAGGGAAACAGATACGCAGTATTTT
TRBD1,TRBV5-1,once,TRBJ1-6,CASSLQGAGSYNSPLHF,TGCGCCAGCAGCTTACAGGGGGCTGGATCCTATAATTCACCCCTCCACTTT
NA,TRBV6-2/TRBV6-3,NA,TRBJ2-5,CASSYNGGETQYF,TGTGCCAGCAGTTACAACGGAGGAGAGACCCAGTACTTC
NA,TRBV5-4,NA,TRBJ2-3,CASSLAISPSTDTQYF,TGTGCCAGCAGCTTGGCCATAAGCCCCAGCACAGATACGCAGTATTTT
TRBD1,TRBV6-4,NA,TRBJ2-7,CASSPDRVGFEQYF,TGTGCCAGCAGTCCGGACAGGGTGGGCTTCGAGCAGTACTTC
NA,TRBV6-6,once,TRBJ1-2,CASSPFQGPSSNYGYTF,TGTGCCAGCAGTCCGTTTCAGGGCCCATCCTCTAACTATGGCTACACCTTC
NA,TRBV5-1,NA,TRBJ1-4,CASSLSDSKEKLFF,TGCGCCAGCAGCTTGAGTGACAGTAAGGAAAAACTGTTTTTT
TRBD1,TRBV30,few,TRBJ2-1,CAWSGQGGDEQFF,TGTGCCTGGAGTGGACAGGGTGGCGATGAGCAGTTCTTC
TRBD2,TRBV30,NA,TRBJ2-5,CARRRGGQETQYF,TGTGCCCGTCGGCGGGGGGGCCAGGAGACCCAGTACTTC
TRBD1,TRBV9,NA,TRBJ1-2,CASSVQGDYGYTF,TGTGCCAGCAGCGTACAGGGGGACTATGGCTACACCTTC
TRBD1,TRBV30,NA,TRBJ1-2,CAWSSPGTGVRVYGYTF,TGTGCCTGGAGTTCCCCCGGGACAGGGGTCCGTGTCTATGGCTACACCTTC
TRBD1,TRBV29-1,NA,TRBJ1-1,CSVDRGDTEAFF,TGCAGCGTAGACAGGGGCGACACTGAAGCTTTCTTT
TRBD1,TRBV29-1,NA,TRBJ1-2,CSTNQGDYGYTF,TGCAGCACCAATCAGGGGGACTATGGCTACACCTTC
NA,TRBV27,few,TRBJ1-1,CASSSLRDYFEAFF,TGTGCCAGCAGTTCCCTACGGGACTATTTTGAAGCTTTCTTT
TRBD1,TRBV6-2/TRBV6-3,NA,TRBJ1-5,CASSTQGDGQPQHF,TGTGCCAGCAGTACTCAGGGGGATGGACAGCCCCAGCATTTT
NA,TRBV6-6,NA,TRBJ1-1,CASSPSDRTEAFF,TGTGCCAGCAGCCCCTCCGACAGGACTGAAGCTTTCTTT
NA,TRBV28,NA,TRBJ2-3,CAAAAGTSADTQYF,TGTGCCGCGGCCGCAGGGACAAGCGCAGATACGCAGTATTTT